The TCR beta chain under discussion was sequenced for a study of naive and memory T cell subsets. Study-wide results and caveats: Gini index rose across naive, CM, EM and EMRA in CD4 and CD8. Over 85% of naive TCR sequences appeared only once, unlike memory subsets. Clonotypes are single alpha or beta chains, not paired receptors. Possibly reflecting memory cells re-expressing CD45RA, a few larger clonotypes occurred in naive repertoires, especially CD8.

After the first PCR, alpha and beta chain libraries were processed separately. The CDR3 has 17 amino acids. Germline CDR1 is LGHNA and CDR2 is YNFKEQ. V shed 3 bases and J 4 bases; nucleotides not matched to a gene: 4. As for this clonotype: Antigen unknown.

Both TRBC1 and TRBC2 were covered by a beta constant-region primer of two equimolar oligonucleotides. Ligated cDNA was amplified by four rounds of PCR with nested alpha and beta constant-region primers and SP2. TCRdb reprocessed the UMI-ligation and nested PCR reads with MiXCR, giving one entry per CDR3 protein. The sample gives about 90,000 distinct CDR3 sequences, approximately 10% of which show up once; more than 0.13% is in the top ten. The clonotype originates from a human donor in good health. This chain uses TRBV4-2 with TRBJ2-3; 16 positions match TRBD2. Sequenced sample: naive CD4+ T cells from blood. CDR3 sequence: CASSQGTSGGAPDTQYF. CDR3 DNA sequence: TGTGCCAGCAGCCAGGGGACTAGCGGGGGGGCCCCAGATACGCAGTATTTT.